This TCR beta chain is from a study of CD8+ T cells in alopecia areata. Treatment noted: oral pan-JAK inhibitor, 5-10 mg twice daily. Extracted from the samples, RNA was reverse transcribed into cDNA to serve as the sequencing template. Some clones are missing from TCRdb's copy, which holds only in-frame ones; the method was immunoSEQ multiplex PCR. Of under 350,000 clones detected, 55% to 75% appear once; the ten largest clones hold under 2%. This CDR3 region has 16 residues. The germline CDR1 and CDR2 sequences are LGHNA and YSLEER. Germline trimming cut 4 bases from V and 5 bases from J; bases unmatched to any gene: 12.

The rearrangement links TRBV4-3 to TRBJ2-3, with 7 bases lining up with TRBD1. This sequence originates from a human donor with alopecia areata. Sequencing was performed on CD4+ T cells sorted from blood, taken at week 24, from a patient treated with tofacitinib. DNA for the CDR3: TGCGCCAGCAGCCCCTCACGGACAGGCAATGTAGATACGCAGTATTTT. Its translation: CASSPSRTGNVDTQYF.